Presented here are 2 T cell receptor beta chains from one specimen sequenced in a study of response to subunit inactivated influenza vaccine. TCRdb re-analysed the RT-PCR reads in MiXCR, keeping a single row per CDR3 protein. The data show under 950,000 distinct CDR3 sequences, roughly 20% seen once. Here the sequenced sample was PBMCs from blood, taken about 5 days after vaccination. These receptors came from a middle-aged man who received an inactivated influenza vaccine.

This clonotype appeared a few times. The chain links TRBV6-1 to TRBJ2-5, with D possibly being TRBD1 (6 bases). V was clipped by 6 bases and J by 1 base, with 12 bases between them. Germline V gene sequence: CDR1 MNHNS, CDR2 SASEGT. There are 14 residues in the CDR3. CDR3: CASSSGVPQETQYF. The CDR3 nucleotides read TGTGCCAGCAGCTCAGGGGTCCCCCAAGAGACCCAGTACTTC.

V usage is TRBV18 and J usage is TRBJ2-3; D gene unclear. Germline assignment: CDR1 KGHSH and CDR2 LQKENI. V was shortened by 4 bases and J by 1 base, with 18 bases between the two germline ends. The CDR3 sequence is 17 residues long. The CDR3: CASSRRFLRLGTDTQYF. For the CDR3, the DNA is TGTGCCAGCTCACGGCGGTTTCTCCGGTTGGGCACAGATACGCAGTATTTT. The full variable domain, its missing parts supplied by reference TRBV18 and TRBJ2-3, is NAGVMQNPRHLVRRRGQEARLRCSPMKGHSHVYWYRQLPEEGLKFMVYLQKENIIDESGMPKERFSAEFPKEGPSILRIQQVVRGDSAAYFCASSRRFLRLGTDTQYFGPGTRLTVL.